This T cell receptor beta chain was obtained from a study of blood T cell repertoires in COVID-19. Study summary: The cDNA or gDNA used as material had been derived from T cells, B-cell-depleted T cells, or PBMCs.

The V end was cut by 5 bases, the J end by 0 bases, with 11 bases between. CDR3 size: 15 residues. Germline-derived CDR1 and CDR2 are SGHVS and FQNEAQ. Assay used: immunoSEQ multiplex PCR; TCRdb lists only in-frame clones, some missing. This sample has about 57,000 clones, with almost 85% found just once. The TCR sequence derives from a woman older than 75 with acute or convalescent COVID-19. The chain combines TRBV7-8 with TRBJ1-3; D is unclear. Sequencing was carried out using peripheral blood. In DNA, the CDR3 is TGTGCCAGCAGCCCCTTCATGAGCTCTGGAAACACCATATATTTT. Protein product: CASSPFMSSGNTIYF.